This T cell receptor (beta chain) originates from a study of T cell changes during pregnancy in multiple sclerosis. Germline trimming cut 4 bases from V and 3 bases from J; bases unmatched to any gene: 2. This CDR3 is built from 14 residues. The V gene's germline CDR1 is LNHDA and CDR2 SQIVND (reference sequence). Method: immunoSEQ multiplex PCR; TCRdb's copy keeps in-frame clones and lacks some. The data show more than 45,000 clones, over 85% seen once. The input for sequencing was CD4+ T cells from peripheral blood mononuclear cells, taken in the first trimester of pregnancy. The chain couples TRBV19 to TRBJ2-3, with TRBD1 identical over 9 bases. This TCR derives from a female donor with multiple sclerosis, enrolled in a pregnancy study. The CDR3 loop is CASSKGQGTDTQYF. The CDR3 bases are TGTGCCAGTAGTAAGGGACAGGGAACAGATACGCAGTATTTT.